The 17 T cell receptor beta chains below all came from one sample that was sequenced in a study of response to subunit inactivated influenza vaccine. In TCRdb, the RT-PCR reads were re-called with MiXCR into one record per CDR3 protein. The table lists 650,000 to 800,000 distinct CDR3 sequences, about 18% of them singletons, with around 9.9% in the top ten. This sample comprised PBMCs from blood, obtained around 5 days after vaccination. Every receptor here comes from a man aged 45-60 years who received an inactivated influenza vaccine.

The genes are TRBV5-1 and TRBJ2-1, with D uncertain. The CDR3 has 15 residues. Germline CDR1 is SGHRS and CDR2 is YFSETQ. The V and J ends lost 7 bases and 1 base respectively, with 15 bases between them. This CDR3 reads CASSISGVSYNEQFF. Written as DNA, the CDR3 is TGCGCCAGCTCAATAAGTGGAGTATCCTACAATGAGCAGTTCTTC.

This clonotype was observed a few times. This chain joins TRBV7-2 and TRBJ1-2; 11 bases map to TRBD1. Per germline, CDR1 SGHTA and CDR2 FQGNSA. Trimming took 5 bases from V and 5 from J; bases not matched to a gene: 10. This CDR3 contains 16 residues. The DNA of the CDR3 is TGTGCCAGCAGCCCCGGACAGGGGGCTTATGTTTATGGCTACACCTTC. Its protein is CASSPGQGAYVYGYTF. Together with reference TRBV7-2 and TRBJ1-2, the CDR3 gives the full variable domain: GAGVSQSPSNKVTEKGKDVELRCDPISGHTALYWYRQSLGQGLEFLIYFQGNSAPDKSGLPSDRFSAERTGGSVSTLTIQRTQQEDSAVYLCASSPGQGAYVYGYTFGSGTRLTVV.

This clonotype was seen a few times. This sequence joins TRBV6-2 or TRBV6-3 and TRBJ2-3; TRBD2 might be the D (5 bases). Germline V gene data show CDR1 as MNHEY and CDR2 as SVGEGT. The germline V and J ends were trimmed by 3 bases and 4 bases, with 14 bases remaining between them. This CDR3 comprises 15 residues. The CDR3 nucleotides are TGTGCCAGCAGTTATTTGGACCGGGAAGCAGATACGCAGTATTTT. Translating gives CASSYLDREADTQYF.

The chain is built from TRBV14 and TRBJ2-1; tentatively, D is TRBD2 (5 bases). Germline loops: CDR1 SGHDN, CDR2 FVKESK. The germline V and J ends were trimmed by 5 bases and 10 bases, with 12 bases remaining between them. This CDR3 is 12 amino acids long. The CDR3 nucleotides are TGTGCCAGCAGCAAACTAGTTAAGGAGCAGTTCTTC. This translates into CASSKLVKEQFF.

This clonotype was seen only a few times. The V gene is TRBV5-1, the J gene TRBJ1-1, with a possible D match to TRBD1 (6 bases). V lost 5 bases, J lost 6 bases, and 11 bases lay in between. The germline gives CDR1 SGHRS, CDR2 YFSETQ. The CDR3 totals 12 residues. For the CDR3, the DNA is TGCGCCAGCAGGGGGGGCATAGCTGAAGCTTTCTTT. It specifies CASRGGIAEAFF.

This clonotype was counted only a few times. J is TRBJ2-1 and V is TRBV5-1; perhaps D is TRBD1 or TRBD2 (5 bases each). The ends were cut back, 4 bases at V and 3 bases at J, with 11 bases in the middle. This CDR3 is 14 amino acids long. Germline V gene sequence: CDR1 SGHRS, CDR2 YFSETQ. The CDR3 nucleotides read TGCGCCAGCAGCCGGGACGTAATCTACAATGAGCAGTTCTTC. Protein sequence: CASSRDVIYNEQFF.

This clonotype turned up a few times. The rearrangement uses TRBV6-2 or TRBV6-3 and TRBJ2-2, with 9 bases aligning to TRBD2. The CDR3 runs to 16 residues. With V trimmed by 1 base and J by 5 bases, 5 bases remained unmatched. Germline CDR1 and CDR2: MNHEY and SVGEGT. The CDR3, as DNA: TGTGCCAGCAGTTACTATCCTAGCGGGGTAACCGGGGAGCTGTTTTTT. Protein product: CASSYYPSGVTGELFF.

This clonotype was counted only a few times. The chain employs TRBV6-1 and TRBJ1-2; 8 bases line up with TRBD1. V shed 5 bases, J shed 0 bases, and the junction held 5 bases outside the gene matches. The V gene's germline CDR1 is MNHNS and CDR2 SASEGT. CDR3 length equals 15 residues. The CDR3 DNA reads as TGTGCCAGCAGTAAGGACAGGGCTACTAACTATGGCTACACCTTC. It specifies CASSKDRATNYGYTF.

This clonotype was found many times. V and J are TRBV20-1 and TRBJ2-3; D is possibly TRBD2 (6 bases). Germline CDR1 reads DFQATT; CDR2 reads SNEGSKA (reference sequence). Trimming took off 0 bases at V and 10 bases at J, with 26 bases between the two ends. This CDR3 region has 17 residues. In DNA form, the CDR3 reads TGCAGTGCTAGAGATGAGAGTCGGGACTGGTGGAGGACGGCGCAGTATTTT. The encoded protein is CSARDESRDWWRTAQYF.

In its sample, this clonotype was seen a few times. The genes are TRBV12-3 or TRBV12-4 and TRBJ2-1, with TRBD1 matching over 7 bases. Trimming removed 2 bases from V and 9 bases from J; junction bases left unmatched: 4. CDR3 length equals 13 residues. The CDR3 reads CASSLRPGGEQFF. The CDR3 DNA sequence: TGTGCCAGCAGTTTAAGGCCAGGGGGTGAGCAGTTCTTC.

This clonotype appeared a few times. The chain joins TRBV3-1 to TRBJ2-1; the match to TRBD2 covers 8 bases. Germline V gives CDR1 LGHDT, CDR2 YNNKEL (reference sequence). The trim removed 1 base at V and 7 bases at J, leaving 6 bases unmatched. The CDR3 extends over 15 amino acids. The CDR3: CASSQVSGRVNEQFF. The DNA of the CDR3 is TGTGCCAGCAGCCAAGTCAGCGGGAGAGTAAATGAGCAGTTCTTC.

There are many counts of this clonotype. J is TRBJ2-7 and V is TRBV20-1; TRBD1 might be the D (5 bases). The CDR3 is made up of 14 amino acids. V was trimmed by 3 bases and J by 5 bases, leaving 17 bases between them. Germline CDR1 is DFQATT and CDR2 is SNEGSKA (reference sequence). CDR3 in amino acids: CSARGQGNRDEQYF. In DNA form, the CDR3 reads TGCAGTGCTAGGGGGCAGGGTAATAGGGACGAGCAGTACTTC.

The V call is TRBV6-1, the J call TRBJ2-3, with 8 bases aligning to TRBD2. This CDR3 region has 14 residues. Germline V gene sequence: CDR1 MNHNS, CDR2 SASEGT. V shed 5 bases, J shed 3 bases, and the junction held 4 bases outside the gene matches. The CDR3 region has the DNA TGTGCCAGCAGTAAAAGCGGGAGAACAGATACGCAGTATTTT. Residues: CASSKSGRTDTQYF.

The gene calls are TRBV5-5 and TRBJ2-5, with 7 bases lining up with TRBD1. The CDR3 sequence is 15 residues long. From germline, CDR1 is SGHKS and CDR2 YYEKEE (reference sequence). Unmatched junction bases numbered 5, after V lost 2 bases and J lost 1 base. The CDR3 bases are TGTGCCAGCAGCTTTCCCCCAGGGGGCCAAGAGACCCAGTACTTC. Protein sequence: CASSFPPGGQETQYF.

The chain couples TRBV6-5 to TRBJ2-5; D possibly corresponds to TRBD1 (6 bases). V lost 2 bases, J lost 1 base, and 8 bases lay in between. Germline CDR1 MNHEY, CDR2 SVGAGI. This CDR3 is 14 amino acids long. CDR3: CASSYRDTQETQYF. As DNA, the CDR3 is TGTGCCAGCAGTTACCGGGACACCCAAGAGACCCAGTACTTC.

The V gene is TRBV6-2 or TRBV6-3, the J gene TRBJ2-7, with D maybe TRBD1 (6 bases). Per the germline V gene, CDR1 is MNHEY and CDR2 is SVGEGT. This CDR3 is built from 14 residues. Trimming shortened V by 5 bases and J by 3 bases, and 14 bases separated the two germline ends. The CDR3 sequence: CASSTRDTNYEQYF. The CDR3 nucleotides are TGTGCCAGCAGTACCCGGGACACTAACTACGAGCAGTACTTC.

This clonotype was counted a few times. The chain is built from TRBV7-9 and TRBJ2-7; D is uncertain. Deletions cut 5 bases from V and 5 bases from J, with 13 bases between. The CDR3 covers 13 residues. The germline gives CDR1 SEHNR, CDR2 FQNEAQ (reference sequence). The CDR3 loop reads CASSPFWSDEQYF. DNA for the CDR3: TGTGCCAGCAGCCCCTTCTGGTCGGACGAGCAGTACTTC.